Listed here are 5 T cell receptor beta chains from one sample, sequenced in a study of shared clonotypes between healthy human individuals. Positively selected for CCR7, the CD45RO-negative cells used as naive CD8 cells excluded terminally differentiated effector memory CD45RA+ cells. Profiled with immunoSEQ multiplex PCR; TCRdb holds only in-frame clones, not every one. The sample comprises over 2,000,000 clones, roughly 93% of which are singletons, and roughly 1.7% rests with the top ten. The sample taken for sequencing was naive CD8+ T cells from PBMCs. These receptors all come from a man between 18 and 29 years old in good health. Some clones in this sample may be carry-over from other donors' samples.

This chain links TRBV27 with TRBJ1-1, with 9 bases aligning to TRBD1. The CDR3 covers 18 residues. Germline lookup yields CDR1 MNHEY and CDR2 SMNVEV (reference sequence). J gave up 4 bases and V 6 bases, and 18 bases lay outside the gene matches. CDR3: CASSSHRGGTGFFTEAFF. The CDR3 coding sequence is TGTGCCAGCAGCTCCCATAGGGGGGGGACAGGGTTCTTCACTGAAGCTTTCTTT.

This CDR3 is CASSSRAGGESYEQYF. CDR3 nucleotide sequence: TGTGCCAGCAGCTCCCGGGCGGGGGGCGAGTCCTACGAGCAGTACTTC. The V and J genes are TRBV7-9 and TRBJ2-7; the match to TRBD2 covers 8 bases. Germline CDR1 and CDR2: SEHNR and FQNEAQ (reference sequence). V shed 4 bases, J shed 1 base, and the junction held 9 bases outside the gene matches. The CDR3 contains 16 residues.

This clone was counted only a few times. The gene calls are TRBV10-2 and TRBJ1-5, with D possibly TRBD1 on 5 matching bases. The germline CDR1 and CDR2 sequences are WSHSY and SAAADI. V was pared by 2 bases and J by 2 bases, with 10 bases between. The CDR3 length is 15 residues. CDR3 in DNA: TGCGCCAGCAGTGAGCAGGGTCTGGGCAATCAGCCCCAGCATTTT. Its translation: CASSEQGLGNQPQHF.

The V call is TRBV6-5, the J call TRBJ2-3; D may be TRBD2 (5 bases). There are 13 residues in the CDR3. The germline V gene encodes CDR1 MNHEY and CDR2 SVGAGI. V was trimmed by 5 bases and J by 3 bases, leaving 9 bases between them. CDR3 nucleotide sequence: TGTGCCAGCAGTCAGGACTTTACAGATACGCAGTATTTT. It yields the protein CASSQDFTDTQYF.

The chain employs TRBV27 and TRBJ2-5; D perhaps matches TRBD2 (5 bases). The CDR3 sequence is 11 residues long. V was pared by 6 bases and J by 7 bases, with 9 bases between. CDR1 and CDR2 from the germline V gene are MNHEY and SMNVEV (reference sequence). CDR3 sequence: CASSLGRTQYF. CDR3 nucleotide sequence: TGTGCCAGCAGCCTGGGGAGGACCCAGTACTTC.